This T cell receptor beta chain was identified during a study of TIL therapy for anti-PD-1-resistant metastatic lung cancer. The wider study: A handful of tumors were EGFR-mutant and two were ALK-rearranged. Study conclusions and caveats: The cohort had more treatment-naive, never-smoker and oncogene-addicted patients than typical.

The immunoSEQ assay was v3. Repertoires were generated with immunoSEQ multiplex PCR, while TCRdb's copy carries only in-frame clones and drops some. Of 40,000 to 55,000 clones in the sample, 65% to 80% were seen once. Trimming removed 7 bases from V and 1 base from J; junction bases left unmatched: 10. The length of the CDR3 is 15 residues. Germline V gives CDR1 LNHDA, CDR2 SQIVND (reference sequence). Worth noting for this clone: Its antigen remains unknown.

The time point was: pre-treatment sample, taken before nivolumab and TIL therapy. Enrollment ran from late 2017 to January 2020. This TCR was recovered from a woman between 30 and 80 years old with non-small cell lung cancer. V usage is TRBV19 and J usage is TRBJ2-7; 7 positions agree with TRBD2. This specimen consisted of blood, obtained at baseline. CDR3 bases: TGTGCCAGTACCTCGGGGAGGGGCAATTCCTACGAGCAGTACTTC. Residues: CASTSGRGNSYEQYF.